This T cell receptor beta chain was sequenced for a study of T cells in Graves' hyperthyroidism and ophthalmopathy (dated by TCRdb to about 2019). Notes on the research overall: Peripheral blood was sampled at the time of initial diagnosis, prior to any treatment. To identify distinguishing TCR V-J signatures, a discovery cohort of roughly 100 patients was used, comprising under 45 with Graves' ophthalmopathy and approximately 58 with stable Graves' hyperthyroidism. Prospective prediction of ophthalmopathy was tested in an independent validation cohort consisting of 18 hyperthyroidism patients and around 16 patients who later progressed to ophthalmopathy. For training and testing, the 100 or so patients in the discovery cohort were randomly divided in a 7:3 ratio. In several Graves' hyperthyroidism patients, the study also compared T-cell repertoires from thyroid tissue with T-cell repertoires from blood. After blood sampling, hyperthyroidism patients were treated with methimazole at a starting dose of 30 mg daily, and ophthalmopathy patients were treated with high-dose intravenous methylprednisolone. TCR Vbeta CDR3 sequencing of 120 to 150 peripheral blood samples (approximately 44 ophthalmopathy, roughly 72 hyperthyroidism and roughly 17 progressor patients) is reported in the paper.

V is pared back by 0 bases and J by 5 bases, with 12 bases lying between the germline termini. The CDR3 holds 14 amino acids from the cysteine to the phenylalanine. The retained sequence is limited to the CDR3, 42 bases, with the frame set at the first base. Sequences SGDLS (CDR1) and YYNGEE (CDR2) are obtained from the germline V gene. The investigation overall reported the following: Sample size was not statistically predetermined, and investigators were not blinded to group allocation. During validation, the model predicted progression to ophthalmopathy a median of around 7 months ahead of onset, with around 71% sensitivity and roughly 72% specificity. Most expanded thyroid clonotypes (frequency above 0.001) were also found in blood, which suggests that blood repertoires may mirror thyroid immune responses. A model built on a 13 V-J signature distinguished ophthalmopathy from stable hyperthyroidism, reaching 85% to 90% sensitivity and under 84% specificity in cross-validation and 80%/75% in testing.

Moderately to severely active disease, a Clinical Activity Score of at least 3, a NOSPECS grade of at least 4, and a duration under 3 months were present in ophthalmopathy patients. Exclusion was applied to patients with uncontrolled infections, other autoimmune diseases, pregnancy or lactation. Diagnoses were based on clinical symptoms, serum thyroxine and TRAb, thyroid ultrasound and orbital computed tomography. PBMCs were separated from 7.5 to 10 ml of fresh peripheral blood using Ficoll-Paque density gradient centrifugation. Trizol reagent was used to extract total RNA, and RNA quality was then checked on an Agilent 2100 Bioanalyzer. The TCR beta CDR3 regions were amplified from the RNA transcripts. The first round of RT-PCR for the TCR CDR3 was performed with the HTBI primer set and the Qiagen OneStep RT-PCR kit. Libraries were constructed in a second round of multiplex PCR, after which size selection and purification were carried out. Paired-end sequencing of the libraries was performed with 100 bp reads on an Illumina HiSeq2000. Processing in the source paper ran as follows. Raw data were processed with SOAPnuke, discarding reads with adapters, uncalled bases, mean Phred below 15, or no exact constant-primer or identifier match. COPE v1.2.5 was used to merge high-quality paired reads, and clonotypes were defined as unique nucleotide sequences. MiTCR v1.1 was used to align clonotypes to the IMGT TRBV, TRBD and TRBJ reference segments. Only V-J combinations with frequency above 0.0001, covering approximately 99% of repertoires, were analysed. The TCS score was defined as F50 (clonal expansion) divided by E x V (chaos), with BLOSUM62-based TCRdist calculated between CDR3 peptides within each V-J. Welch's t-statistics and random forest reduced just over 500 V-J features to 13, which were used in a naive Bayes classifier (R e1071). Through fastp at Q25 and MiXCR, TCRdb rebuilt clones from the public reads, retaining in-frame beta chains. Entries are consolidated by CDR3 protein sequence, retaining the most common genes and DNA. TCRdb, not the authors, supplied the V and J calls. This sample holds some 350,000 distinct CDR3 sequences; roughly 15% were observed only once. The ten largest clones represent roughly a fifth of the sample.

The sample holds many counts of this clonotype. The antigen it binds to is not known. Base qualities are not recorded, but no much larger clone differs from it by a single base. The rearranged segments are TRBV9 and TRBJ2-7, with the D gene not confidently named. The receptor was derived from a woman aged 60-70 years with Graves' ophthalmopathy. The sequenced sample was blood. The sequence in DNA is TGTGCCAGCAGCGTAGGCCCTTCTGGCAACGAGCAGTACTTC. It codes for CASSVGPSGNEQYF.